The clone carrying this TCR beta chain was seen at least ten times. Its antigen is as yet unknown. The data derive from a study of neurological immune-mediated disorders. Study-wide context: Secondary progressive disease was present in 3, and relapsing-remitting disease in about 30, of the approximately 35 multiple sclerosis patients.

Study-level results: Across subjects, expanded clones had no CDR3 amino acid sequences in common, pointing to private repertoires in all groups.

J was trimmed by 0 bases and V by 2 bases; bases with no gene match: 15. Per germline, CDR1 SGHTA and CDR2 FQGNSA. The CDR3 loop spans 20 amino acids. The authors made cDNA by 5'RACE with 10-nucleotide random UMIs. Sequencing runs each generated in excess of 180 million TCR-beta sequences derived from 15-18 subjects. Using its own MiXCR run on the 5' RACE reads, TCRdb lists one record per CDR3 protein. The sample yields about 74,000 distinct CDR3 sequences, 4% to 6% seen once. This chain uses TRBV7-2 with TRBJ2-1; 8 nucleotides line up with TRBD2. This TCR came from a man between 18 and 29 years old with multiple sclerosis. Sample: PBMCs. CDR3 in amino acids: CASSLPTSEMTASSYNEQFF. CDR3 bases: TGTGCCAGCAGCTTACCGACTAGCGAGATGACCGCGAGCTCCTACAATGAGCAGTTCTTC. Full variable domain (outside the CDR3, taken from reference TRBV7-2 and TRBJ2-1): GAGVSQSPSNKVTEKGKDVELRCDPISGHTALYWYRQSLGQGLEFLIYFQGNSAPDKSGLPSDRFSAERTGGSVSTLTIQRTQQEDSAVYLCASSLPTSEMTASSYNEQFFGPGTRLTVL.